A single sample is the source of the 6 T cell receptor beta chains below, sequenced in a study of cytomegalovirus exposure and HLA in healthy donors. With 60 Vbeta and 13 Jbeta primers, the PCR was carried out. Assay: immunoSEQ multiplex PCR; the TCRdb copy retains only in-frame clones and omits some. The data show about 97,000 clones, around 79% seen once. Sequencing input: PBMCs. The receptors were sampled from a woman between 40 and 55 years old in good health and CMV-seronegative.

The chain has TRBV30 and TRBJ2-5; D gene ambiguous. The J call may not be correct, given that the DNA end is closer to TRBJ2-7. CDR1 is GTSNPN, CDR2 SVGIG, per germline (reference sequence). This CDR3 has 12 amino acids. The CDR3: CAWARMNYEQYF. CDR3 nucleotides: TGTGCCTGGGCCCGGATGAACTACGAGCAGTACTTC.

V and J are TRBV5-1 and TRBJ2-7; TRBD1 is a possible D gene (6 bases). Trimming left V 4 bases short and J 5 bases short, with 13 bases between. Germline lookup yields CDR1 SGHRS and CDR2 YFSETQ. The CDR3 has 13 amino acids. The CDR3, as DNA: TGCGCCAGCAGCACAGGGACCTGGGACGAGCAGTACTTC. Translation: CASSTGTWDEQYF.

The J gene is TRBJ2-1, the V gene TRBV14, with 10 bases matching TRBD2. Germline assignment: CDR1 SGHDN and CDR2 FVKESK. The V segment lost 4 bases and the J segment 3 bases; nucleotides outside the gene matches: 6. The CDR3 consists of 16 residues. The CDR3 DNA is TGTGCCAGCAGCCTCCTCCTAGCGGGGGTCTACAATGAGCAGTTCTTC. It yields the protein CASSLLLAGVYNEQFF. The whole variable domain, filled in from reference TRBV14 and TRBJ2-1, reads EAGVTQFPSHSVIEKGQTVTLRCDPISGHDNLYWYRRVMGKEIKFLLHFVKESKQDESGMPNNRFLAERTGGTYSTLKVQPAELEDSGVYFCASSLLLAGVYNEQFFGPGTRLTVL.

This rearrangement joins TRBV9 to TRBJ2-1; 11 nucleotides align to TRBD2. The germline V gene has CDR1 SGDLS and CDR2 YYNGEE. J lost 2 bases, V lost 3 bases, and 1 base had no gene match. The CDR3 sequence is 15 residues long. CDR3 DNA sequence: TGTGCCAGCAGCGCGACTAGCGGGACCTACAATGAGCAGTTCTTC. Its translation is CASSATSGTYNEQFF.

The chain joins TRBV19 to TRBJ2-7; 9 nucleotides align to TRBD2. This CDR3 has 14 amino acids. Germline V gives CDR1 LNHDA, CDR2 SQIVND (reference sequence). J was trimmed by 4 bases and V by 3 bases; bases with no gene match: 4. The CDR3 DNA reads TGTGCCAGTAGTATGGGTAGCGGGGGATACGAGCAGTACTTC. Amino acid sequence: CASSMGSGGYEQYF.

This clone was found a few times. CDR3 protein: CASSLSPSNSPLHF. The CDR3 DNA sequence: TGTGCCAGCAGTTTAAGCCCATCTAATTCACCCCTCCACTTT. This sequence joins TRBV28 and TRBJ1-6; D is unresolved. This CDR3 contains 14 residues. V was pared by 2 bases and J by 6 bases, with 8 bases between. Germline CDR1 is MDHEN and CDR2 is SYDVKM.